One sample yielded the 24 T cell receptor beta chains listed below, sequenced in a study of response to subunit inactivated influenza vaccine. TCRdb passed the RT-PCR reads through MiXCR, listing each CDR3 protein once. The sample carries 450,000 to 600,000 distinct CDR3 sequences, 16% recorded once. Material: CD4+ T cells sorted from PBMCs, obtained roughly 24 months after vaccination. These receptors were taken from a man between 50 and 69 years old who received an inactivated influenza vaccine.

The rearrangement links TRBV7-2 to TRBJ1-4; D uncertain. The CDR3 has 14 residues. Germline CDR1 is SGHTA and CDR2 is FQGNSA. V shed 5 bases and J shed 8 bases, with 15 bases lying between them. In DNA form, the CDR3 reads TGTGCCAGCAGCAATGGCTATGCGGCCGAAAAACTGTTTTTT. Its translation: CASSNGYAAEKLFF.

This clonotype was observed once. The chain joins TRBV6-2 or TRBV6-3 to TRBJ1-5; 8 bases line up with TRBD1. The CDR3 extends over 16 amino acids. The V segment lost 7 bases and the J segment 4 bases; nucleotides outside the gene matches: 12. Germline CDR1 is MNHEY and CDR2 is SVGEGT. Here the CDR3 DNA reads TGTGCCAGCACAGAACTCCAGGGGGCTCTTAATCAGCCCCAGCATTTT. This sequence encodes CASTELQGALNQPQHF.

There are a few counts of this clonotype. The rearrangement links TRBV18 to TRBJ2-7, with unresolved D. The V and J ends lost 4 bases and 2 bases respectively, with 12 bases between them. The CDR3 loop spans 14 amino acids. Germline CDR1 reads KGHSH; CDR2 reads LQKENI. As DNA, the CDR3 is TGTGCCAGCTCACTTGACATGGTCCCCTACGAGCAGTACTTC. Its protein product is CASSLDMVPYEQYF.

This clonotype was seen only a few times. This chain uses TRBV6-4 with TRBJ1-2; maybe TRBD1 (6 bases). Germline lookup yields CDR1 MRHNA and CDR2 SNTAGT. Trimming removed 8 bases at V and 8 bases at J, with 18 bases between. The CDR3 totals 13 residues. In nucleotides, the CDR3 is TGTGCCAGCTCCGTGAACAGGGATAGAGGCTACACCTTC. As protein: CASSVNRDRGYTF.

The rearrangement joins TRBV6-5 to TRBJ1-1; 11 bases are shared with TRBD1. Germline V CDR1 and CDR2: MNHEY, SVGAGI. The CDR3 loop spans 16 amino acids. The trim removed 2 bases at V and 5 bases at J, leaving 7 bases unmatched. The CDR3 loop reads CASSYGQGAIRTEAFF. CDR3 DNA: TGTGCCAGCAGTTACGGACAGGGGGCTATAAGGACTGAAGCTTTCTTT.

This clonotype has just a few counts. The V gene is TRBV20-1, the J gene TRBJ1-5, with TRBD1 identical over 7 bases. The CDR3 spans 14 residues. Per the germline V gene, CDR1 is DFQATT and CDR2 is SNEGSKA (reference sequence). The V gene end was trimmed by 7 bases and the J gene end by 5 bases; junction bases not matched to a gene: 11. CDR3 protein: CSVIGGGGHQPQHF. The CDR3 nucleotides are TGCAGTGTGATAGGAGGAGGGGGCCATCAGCCCCAGCATTTT.

V and J are TRBV7-9 and TRBJ2-5, with D maybe TRBD1 (5 bases). CDR1 and CDR2 from the germline V gene are SEHNR and FQNEAQ (reference sequence). CDR3 length: 12 amino acids. V was clipped by 4 bases and J by 5 bases, with 8 bases between them. CDR3 sequence (DNA): TGTGCCAGCAGCTGGGCAGGGGAGACCCAGTACTTC. This sequence encodes CASSWAGETQYF.

This clonotype was seen repeatedly, ten times or more. The chain employs TRBV5-1 and TRBJ2-1; maybe TRBD1 (6 bases). V was cut by 4 bases and J by 0 bases, with 11 bases left in between. This CDR3 is built from 15 residues. In germline, CDR1 is SGHRS, CDR2 YFSETQ. As DNA, the CDR3 is TGCGCCAGCAGCGACCGGGACAACTCCTACAATGAGCAGTTCTTC. Protein: CASSDRDNSYNEQFF.

This chain connects TRBV20-1 to TRBJ2-3; 8 bases are shared with TRBD1. Germline CDR1 and CDR2: DFQATT and SNEGSKA (reference sequence). V lost 2 bases to trimming and J lost 3 bases; unmatched junction nucleotides: 4. The length of the CDR3 is 14 residues. The CDR3, as DNA: TGCAGTGCTAGACAGGGGGCTAGGACAGATACGCAGTATTTT. Translated: CSARQGARTDTQYF.

This clonotype appeared a few times. As DNA, the CDR3 is TGTGCCAGCAGGACCTGGACAGGGCAAAGCACAGATACGCAGTATTTT. This codes for CASRTWTGQSTDTQYF. The rearrangement links TRBV6-2 or TRBV6-3 to TRBJ2-3, with 8 positions matching TRBD1. The CDR3 is made up of 16 amino acids. Germline values: CDR1 MNHEY, CDR2 SVGEGT. Trimming took 6 bases from V and 0 from J; bases not matched to a gene: 8.

The chain recombines TRBV12-3 or TRBV12-4 with TRBJ1-4, with D hard to call. The V end was cut by 6 bases, the J end by 7 bases, with 12 bases between. The CDR3 covers 13 residues. CDR3 nucleotides: TGTGCCAGCAGGACGACATTGTCTGAAAAACTGTTTTTT. Translating it yields CASRTTLSEKLFF.

The gene calls are TRBV6-1 and TRBJ2-4; 11 nucleotides align to TRBD1. CDR1 is MNHNS and CDR2 is SASEGT in the germline V gene. CDR3 length: 17 amino acids. V gave up 4 bases and J gave up 1 base; unmatched junction bases: 6. CDR3 DNA: TGTGCCAGCAGTGTAGGACAGGGGGCGGTGGCCAAAAACATTCAGTACTTC. It codes for CASSVGQGAVAKNIQYF.

The CDR3 DNA reads as TGTGCCAGCAGCTGGGCGGGGCTAGGAACTGAGCAGTTCTTC. Amino acid sequence: CASSWAGLGTEQFF. This chain links TRBV11-1 with TRBJ2-1, with D possibly being TRBD2 (6 bases). The CDR3 runs to 14 residues. Trimming cost V 4 bases and J 9 bases, with 16 bases left between them. Germline assignment: CDR1 SGHAT and CDR2 FQDESV (reference sequence).

This clonotype was picked up many times. The chain joins TRBV5-1 to TRBJ2-1; the D gene is possibly TRBD1 (5 bases). V was trimmed by 3 bases and J by 9 bases, leaving 13 bases between them. CDR1 and CDR2 (germline): SGHRS, YFSETQ. The CDR3 sequence is 13 residues long. This CDR3 reads CASSSGGAVEQFF. The CDR3 DNA reads TGCGCCAGCAGCTCGGGTGGGGCGGTTGAGCAGTTCTTC. Drawing the rest from reference TRBV5-1 and TRBJ2-1, the complete variable domain is KAGVTQTPRYLIKTRGQQVTLSCSPISGHRSVSWYQQTPGQGLQFLFEYFSETQRNKGNFPGRFSGRQFSNSRSEMNVSTLELGDSALYLCASSSGGAVEQFFGPGTRLTVL.

The genes are TRBV7-8 and TRBJ2-3, with D possibly being TRBD1 or TRBD2 (5 bases each). The CDR3 is made up of 17 amino acids. The V gene's germline CDR1 is SGHVS and CDR2 FQNEAQ. Trimming cost V 0 bases and J 5 bases, with 18 bases left between them. CDR3 nucleotide sequence: TGTGCCAGCAGCTTAGCGCCGGGCGTTATGGGGGTAGATACGCAGTATTTT. It codes for CASSLAPGVMGVDTQYF. Supplemented by reference TRBV7-8 and TRBJ2-3, the full variable domain reads GAGVSQSPRYKVAKRGQDVALRCDPISGHVSLFWYQQALGQGPEFLTYFQNEAQLDKSGLPSDRFFAERPEGSVSTLKIQRTQQEDSAVYLCASSLAPGVMGVDTQYFGPGTRLTVL.

The chain carries TRBV20-1 and TRBJ2-3, with D possibly called TRBD1 or TRBD2 (5 bases each). Germline CDR1 DFQATT, CDR2 SNEGSKA (reference sequence). Between the trimmed V and J ends, which lost 1 base and 8 bases, there was a span of 10 bases. The CDR3 is 12 residues long. The CDR3 nucleotides are TGCAGTGCTAGAGCGACGGGACCTACGCAGTATTTT. This sequence encodes CSARATGPTQYF.

V and J are TRBV10-3 and TRBJ2-1; maybe TRBD2 (6 bases). The CDR3 has 13 residues. Trimming removed 8 bases at V and 3 bases at J, with 11 bases between. CDR1 is ENHRY, CDR2 SYGVKD, per germline. DNA of the CDR3: TGTGCCATCCGGGACTCGAACTACAATGAGCAGTTCTTC. As protein: CAIRDSNYNEQFF.

The sample holds a few counts of this clonotype. This sequence joins TRBV4-1 and TRBJ2-2; D is perhaps TRBD1 (6 bases). The CDR3 is 18 amino acids. Trimming took off 2 bases at V and 6 bases at J, with 22 bases between the two ends. CDR1 is MGHRA, CDR2 YSYEKL, per germline. Here the CDR3 reads CASSQHRILGASAGELFF. The CDR3 DNA reads as TGCGCCAGCAGCCAACATCGGATCTTGGGGGCATCAGCCGGGGAGCTGTTTTTT.

The rearrangement links TRBV20-1 to TRBJ2-1, with D perhaps matching TRBD1 (6 bases). The CDR3 is made up of 12 amino acids. Trimming cost V 5 bases and J 10 bases, with 15 bases left between them. From germline, CDR1 is DFQATT and CDR2 SNEGSKA (reference sequence). This CDR3 reads CSAHDSGTEQFF. The CDR3, as DNA: TGCAGTGCTCACGATTCCGGGACAGAGCAGTTCTTC.

The chain joins TRBV6-5 to TRBJ1-6; the D is unclear. V lost 4 bases and J 7 bases, leaving 14 bases between the germline ends. Germline CDR1 MNHEY, CDR2 SVGAGI. CDR3 length equals 15 residues. The CDR3 spells CASSFRTGMNSPLHF. CDR3 sequence (DNA): TGTGCCAGCAGTTTTCGGACTGGGATGAATTCACCCCTCCACTTT.

The CDR3 nucleotides read TGTGCCATCAGTGGTAGCGGGAGCCGAACCGGGGAGCTGTTTTTT. It encodes CAISGSGSRTGELFF. The genes are TRBV10-3 and TRBJ2-2; 9 bases align to TRBD2. Germline V gene lookup returns CDR1 ENHRY and CDR2 SYGVKD. The CDR3 has 15 amino acids. V gave up 4 bases and J gave up 5 bases; unmatched junction bases: 5.

V gene TRBV20-1 combines with J gene TRBJ2-2; possible D gene TRBD1, 6 bases. The V gene's germline CDR1 is DFQATT and CDR2 SNEGSKA (reference sequence). The CDR3 runs 13 residues. Trimming removed 5 bases from V and 4 bases from J, with 11 bases in between. The CDR3 sequence: CSASAGATGELFF. As DNA, the CDR3 is TGCAGTGCTTCGGCAGGGGCCACCGGGGAGCTGTTTTTT.

This clonotype was seen ten or more times. The gene calls are TRBV5-1 and TRBJ1-2; 7 nucleotides line up with TRBD1. The germline V gene has CDR1 SGHRS and CDR2 YFSETQ. J lost 5 bases, V lost 4 bases, and 5 bases had no gene match. This CDR3 has 13 amino acids. In DNA form, the CDR3 reads TGCGCCAGCAGCCCCCAGACAGGGTATGGCTACACCTTC. Amino acids: CASSPQTGYGYTF.

This clonotype was recorded many times. This CDR3 reads CASSKDGVRVKNIQYF. DNA for the CDR3: TGTGCCAGCAGCAAAGACGGAGTGCGGGTCAAAAACATTCAGTACTTC. The genes are TRBV7-2 and TRBJ2-4, with D perhaps matching TRBD2 (5 bases). Germline V CDR1 and CDR2: SGHTA, FQGNSA. Trimming took 5 bases from V and 3 from J, leaving 17 bases between them. The CDR3 is 16 residues long.